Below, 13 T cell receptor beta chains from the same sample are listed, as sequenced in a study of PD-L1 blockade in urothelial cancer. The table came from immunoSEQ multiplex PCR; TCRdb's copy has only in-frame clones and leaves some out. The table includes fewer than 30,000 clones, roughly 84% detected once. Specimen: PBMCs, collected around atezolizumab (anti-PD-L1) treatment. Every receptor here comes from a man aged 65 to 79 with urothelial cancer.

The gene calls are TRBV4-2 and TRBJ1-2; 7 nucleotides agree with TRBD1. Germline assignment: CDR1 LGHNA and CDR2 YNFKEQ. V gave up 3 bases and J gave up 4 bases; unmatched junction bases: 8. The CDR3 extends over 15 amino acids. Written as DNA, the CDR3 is TGTGCCAGCAGCCAGTCAGGACAGGACATCTATGGCTACACCTTC. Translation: CASSQSGQDIYGYTF.

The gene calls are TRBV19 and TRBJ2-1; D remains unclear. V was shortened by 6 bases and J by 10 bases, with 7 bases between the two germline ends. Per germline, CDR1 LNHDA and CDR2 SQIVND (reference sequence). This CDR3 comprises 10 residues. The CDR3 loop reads CASRSSEQFF. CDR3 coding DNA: TGTGCCAGTAGATCCTCGGAGCAGTTCTTC.

The CDR3 is CASSFGTGYEQYF. DNA for the CDR3: TGCGCCAGCAGCTTCGGGACAGGATACGAGCAGTACTTC. This chain uses TRBV5-1 with TRBJ2-7; 8 bases map to TRBD1. CDR3 length: 13 residues. Germline V gene data show CDR1 as SGHRS and CDR2 as YFSETQ. V was pared by 2 bases and J by 4 bases, with 2 bases of the junction left unmatched.

CDR3 sequence (DNA): TGTGCCAGTAACTCTGGGGCCAACGTCCTGACTTTC. It codes for CASNSGANVLTF. V and J are TRBV28 and TRBJ2-6; D call uncertain. Germline CDR1 reads MDHEN; CDR2 reads SYDVKM. The CDR3 extends over 12 amino acids. V lost 9 bases to trimming and J lost 0 bases, with 3 bases between them. Supplemented by reference TRBV28 and TRBJ2-6, the full variable domain reads DVKVTQSSRYLVKRTGEKVFLECVQDMDHENMFWYRQDPGLGLRLIYFSYDVKMKEKGDIPEGYSVSREKKERFSLILESASTNQTSMYLCASNSGANVLTFGAGSRLTVL.

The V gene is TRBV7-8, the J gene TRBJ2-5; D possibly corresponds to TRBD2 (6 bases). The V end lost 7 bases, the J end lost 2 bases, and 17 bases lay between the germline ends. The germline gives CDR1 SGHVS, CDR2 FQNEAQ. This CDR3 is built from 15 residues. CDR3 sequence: CASTSRRDLQETQYF. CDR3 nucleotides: TGTGCCAGCACCTCCCGGAGGGACCTTCAAGAGACCCAGTACTTC.

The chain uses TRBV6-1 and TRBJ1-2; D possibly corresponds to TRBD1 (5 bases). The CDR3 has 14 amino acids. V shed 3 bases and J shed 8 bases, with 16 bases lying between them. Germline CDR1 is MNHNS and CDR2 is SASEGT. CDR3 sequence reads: CASSEGGAQWGYTF. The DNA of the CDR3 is TGTGCCAGCAGTGAGGGCGGGGCGCAGTGGGGCTACACCTTC.

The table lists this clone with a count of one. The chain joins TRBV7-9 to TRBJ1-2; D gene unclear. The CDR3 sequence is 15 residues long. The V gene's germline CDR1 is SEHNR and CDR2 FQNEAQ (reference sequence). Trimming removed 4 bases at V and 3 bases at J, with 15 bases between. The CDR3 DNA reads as TGTGCCAGCAGCTCCGGACTGGGATGGGACTATGGCTACACCTTC. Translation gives CASSSGLGWDYGYTF.

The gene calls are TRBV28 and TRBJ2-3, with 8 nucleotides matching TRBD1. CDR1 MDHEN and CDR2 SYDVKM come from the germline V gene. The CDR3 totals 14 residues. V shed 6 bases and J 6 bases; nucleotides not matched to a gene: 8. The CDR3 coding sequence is TGTGCCAGCAGCCTGGGACAGGTGCAGGATACGCAGTATTTT. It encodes CASSLGQVQDTQYF.

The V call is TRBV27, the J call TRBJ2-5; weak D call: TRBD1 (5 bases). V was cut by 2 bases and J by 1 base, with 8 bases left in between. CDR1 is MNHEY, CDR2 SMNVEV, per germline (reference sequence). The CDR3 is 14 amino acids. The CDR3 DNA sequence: TGTGCCAGCAGTTTAAGGGGTTCCCAAGAGACCCAGTACTTC. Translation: CASSLRGSQETQYF.

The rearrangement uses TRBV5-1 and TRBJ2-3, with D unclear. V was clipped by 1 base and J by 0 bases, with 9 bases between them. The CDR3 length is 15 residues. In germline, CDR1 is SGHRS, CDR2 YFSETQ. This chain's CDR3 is CASSLTGFSTDTQYF. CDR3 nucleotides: TGCGCCAGCAGCTTGACCGGTTTTAGCACAGATACGCAGTATTTT.

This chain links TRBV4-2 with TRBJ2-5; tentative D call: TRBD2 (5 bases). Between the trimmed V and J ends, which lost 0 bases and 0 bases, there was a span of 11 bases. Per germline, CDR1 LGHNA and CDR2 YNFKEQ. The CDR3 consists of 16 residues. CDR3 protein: CASSQERQRNQETQYF. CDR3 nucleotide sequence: TGTGCCAGCAGCCAAGAGCGGCAGCGGAACCAAGAGACCCAGTACTTC.

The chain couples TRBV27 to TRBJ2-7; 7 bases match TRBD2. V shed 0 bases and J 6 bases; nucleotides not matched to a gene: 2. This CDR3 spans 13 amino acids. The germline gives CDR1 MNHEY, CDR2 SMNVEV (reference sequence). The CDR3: CASSLSGGGEQYF. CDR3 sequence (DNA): TGTGCCAGCAGTTTATCGGGGGGGGGCGAGCAGTACTTC.

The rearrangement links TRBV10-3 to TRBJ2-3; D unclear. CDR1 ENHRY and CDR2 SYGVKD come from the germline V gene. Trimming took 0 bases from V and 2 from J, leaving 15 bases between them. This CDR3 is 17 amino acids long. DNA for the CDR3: TGTGCCATCAGTGAGTCACTCCTTTTCAAACTCACAGATACGCAGTATTTT. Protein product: CAISESLLFKLTDTQYF.